This T cell receptor beta chain was obtained from a study of spatial heterogeneity in lung cancer. Looking at the study overall: Consistently, beta-chain sequences turned up in larger numbers than alpha-chain sequences did. Findings of the study overall: At resection, ubiquitous expanded tumor TCRs appeared in blood more than at follow-up.

The time point was: sample taken at primary tumor resection. Sequencing was performed on whole RNA extracted from tumor and nontumor lung tissue, or from frozen PBMC, and the material was left unsorted. The donor group consisted of some 70 patients who had untreated, early-stage non-small cell lung cancer. Deletions cut 4 bases from V and 2 bases from J, with 16 bases between. Per germline, CDR1 SGHAT and CDR2 FQDESV (reference sequence). The CDR3 is 16 amino acids. Individual TCR cDNA molecules each bore their own unique molecular identifier. TCRdb re-analysed the 5' RACE reads in MiXCR, keeping a single row per CDR3 protein. Among 36,000 or so distinct CDR3 sequences listed, roughly 5% were seen once. This clonotype has at least ten counts. Antigen: not known.

Sequencing used PBMCs, obtained at surgery. The source of this sequence is a female donor with early-stage non-small cell lung cancer. V is TRBV11-1 and J is TRBJ2-3; D is perhaps TRBD2 (6 bases). The CDR3 DNA follows: TGTGCCAGCAGCTCCACGGGGGAGCTAATCACAGATACGCAGTATTTT. Translating gives CASSSTGELITDTQYF.